The 26 T cell receptor beta chains below all came from one sample that was sequenced in a study of T cells in Graves' hyperthyroidism and ophthalmopathy. RNA transcripts served as the template for amplifying TCR beta CDR3 regions. In the first-round RT-PCR of the TCR CDR3, the HTBI primer set was used. Each CDR3 protein is one row after TCRdb ran MiXCR on the multiplex PCR reads. The data hold about half a million distinct CDR3 sequences, with around a fifth observed a single time. Sequencing was performed on blood. Source of these receptors: a woman between 65 and 79 years old with Graves' ophthalmopathy.

To note about this clonotype: One end of the junction does not line up with germline, which may come from a read error. The gene calls are TRBV13 and TRBJ1-6; possible D gene TRBD1, 5 bases. This CDR3 spans 14 amino acids. CDR1 is PRHDT and CDR2 is FYEKMQ in the germline V gene (reference sequence). DNA for the CDR3: TGTGTCAGCAGCCCTCGAAGTGGGACTTCACCCCTCCACTTT. It yields the protein CVSSPRSGTSPLHF. The complete variable domain, with remaining parts taken from reference TRBV13 and TRBJ1-6, reads AAGVIQSPRHLIKEKRETATLKCYPIPRHDTVYWYQQGPGQDPQFLISFYEKMQSDKGSIPDRFSAQQFSDYHSELNMSSLELGDSALYFCVSSPRSGTSPLHFGNGTRLTVT.

The V gene is TRBV4-2, the J gene TRBJ2-7; D is unclear. Germline V gene sequence: CDR1 LGHNA, CDR2 YNFKEQ. The CDR3 is 14 residues long. V lost 1 base, J lost 1 base, and 8 bases lay in between. CDR3: CASSQGVVSYEQYF. In DNA form, the CDR3 reads TGTGCCAGCAGCCAAGGGGTGGTATCCTACGAGCAGTACTTC.

V and J are TRBV19 and TRBJ2-3, with unresolved D. Trimming took 3 bases from V and 2 from J, leaving 3 bases between them. Germline CDR1 reads LNHDA; CDR2 reads SQIVND (reference sequence). This CDR3 is built from 12 residues. The CDR3 spells CASSMATDTQYF. DNA for the CDR3: TGTGCCAGTAGTATGGCCACAGATACGCAGTATTTT.

With regard to this clonotype: A read error may account for a junction end that differs from germline. This chain connects TRBV6-5 to TRBJ1-5; unclear D gene. The CDR3 spans 17 residues. Germline CDR1 reads MNHEY; CDR2 reads SVGAGI. The CDR3 is CASSYRAAAAGNQPQDF. The CDR3 nucleotides read TGTGCCAGCAGTTACAGGGCCGCTGCGGCCGGCAATCAGCCCCAGGATTTT.

The chain uses TRBV18 and TRBJ1-1; tentatively, D is TRBD1 (5 bases). V lost 2 bases, J lost 6 bases, and 10 bases lay in between. The CDR3 has 13 residues. CDR1 and CDR2 from the germline V gene are KGHSH and LQKENI. DNA of the CDR3: TGTGCCAGCTCACCATCCAGGGACGCTGAAGCTTTCTTT. Translation gives CASSPSRDAEAFF.

In the case of this clonotype: A much larger clone differs from this one at a single base, so this may be a read error. J is TRBJ2-1 and V is TRBV6-5; D is unresolved. Germline CDR1 and CDR2: MNHEY and SVGAGI. The CDR3 runs 15 residues. CDR3 sequence (DNA): TGTGCCAGCAGTTCGTTCCGGATCTCCTGCAATGAGCAGTTCTTC. It is translated as CASSSFRISCNEQFF.

This clonotype has more than one count but fewer than ten. The gene calls are TRBV7-9 and TRBJ2-7; D is tentatively TRBD1 or TRBD2 (6 bases each). The V gene's germline CDR1 is SEHNR and CDR2 FQNEAQ (reference sequence). The CDR3 is 15 amino acids. V was pared by 4 bases and J by 3 bases, with 16 bases between. CDR3 nucleotide sequence: TGTGCCAGCAGCTCCGGGACCGGGGGCTTCTACGAGCAGTACTTC. Translation gives CASSSGTGGFYEQYF.

The chain combines TRBV3-1 with TRBJ2-6, with D hard to call. Between the trimmed V and J ends, which lost 7 bases and 2 bases, there was a span of 12 bases. This CDR3 spans 15 amino acids. The germline gives CDR1 LGHDT, CDR2 YNNKEL (reference sequence). The DNA of the CDR3 is TGTGCCAGCACAAGTGGGGTCACTGGGGCCAACGTCCTGACTTTC. Translated, it gives CASTSGVTGANVLTF.

The chain couples TRBV9 to TRBJ2-3; TRBD2 matches 15 bases. Germline loops: CDR1 SGDLS, CDR2 YYNGEE. The V and J ends lost 3 bases and 4 bases, in that order; junction bases with no gene match: 6. The CDR3 runs to 17 residues. CDR3 loop: CASSGTSGRAGADTQYF. Written as DNA, the CDR3 is TGTGCCAGCAGCGGGACTAGCGGGAGGGCTGGCGCAGATACGCAGTATTTT. The whole variable domain, remainder taken from reference TRBV9 and TRBJ2-3, is DSGVTQTPKHLITATGQRVTLRCSPRSGDLSVYWYQQSLDQGLQFLIQYYNGEERAKGNILERFSAQQFPDLHSELNLSSLELGDSALYFCASSGTSGRAGADTQYFGPGTRLTVL.

The chain combines TRBV7-9 with TRBJ1-1, with 9 bases that match TRBD1. CDR1 is SEHNR, CDR2 FQNEAQ, per germline (reference sequence). The CDR3 length is 15 residues. After removal of 5 bases from V and 1 base from J, the junction contained 5 bases not matched to a gene. CDR3 loop: CASSGLDRGNTEAFF. The CDR3 DNA sequence: TGTGCCAGCAGCGGGTTGGACAGGGGGAACACTGAAGCTTTCTTT.

The chain carries TRBV7-8 and TRBJ2-1; 8 bases align to TRBD2. V was clipped by 1 base and J by 9 bases; unmatched bases: 14. Germline assignment: CDR1 SGHVS and CDR2 FQNEAQ. The length of the CDR3 is 17 residues. CDR3 nucleotides: TGTGCCAGCAGCTTAGTTGGGGTAGCGGGGACCCAAAGTGAGCAGTTCTTC. It translates to CASSLVGVAGTQSEQFF.

This clonotype was counted a few times. The chain combines TRBV3-1 with TRBJ2-3; D might be TRBD1 (5 bases). CDR1 is LGHDT, CDR2 YNNKEL, per germline (reference sequence). Trimming stripped 4 bases from V and 1 base from J, with 12 bases between. The CDR3 consists of 15 residues. The CDR3 nucleotides read TGTGCCAGCAGCCCTCAGGACACCCGCACAGATACGCAGTATTTT. As protein: CASSPQDTRTDTQYF.

This clonotype was seen many times. The gene calls are TRBV2 and TRBJ2-5; perhaps TRBD2 as D (5 bases). This CDR3 contains 15 residues. Germline-derived CDR1 and CDR2 are SNHLY and FYNNEI. V was clipped by 2 bases and J by 4 bases, with 14 bases between them. The chain's CDR3 is CASSEIRTPSETQYF. CDR3 in DNA: TGTGCCAGCAGTGAAATCAGGACTCCTTCAGAGACCCAGTACTTC.

This clonotype occurred a few times. This chain uses TRBV24-1 with TRBJ1-2, with a weak D call TRBD1 (5 bases). CDR1 is KGHDR, CDR2 SFDVKD, per germline. The CDR3 spans 16 residues. The germline V and J ends were trimmed by 4 bases and 4 bases, with 18 bases remaining between them. CDR3 region: CATSDSGPQRGYGYTF. The CDR3 bases are TGTGCCACCAGTGACTCGGGACCCCAGAGAGGCTATGGCTACACCTTC.

This clonotype was found a few times. The V and J genes are TRBV7-2 and TRBJ1-2; D is uncertain. The V gene's germline CDR1 is SGHTA and CDR2 FQGNSA. The CDR3 is 16 amino acids. V was clipped by 3 bases and J by 3 bases, with 17 bases between them. CDR3 nucleotide sequence: TGTGCCAGCAGCTTTACTTCTACAGCCATCTACTATGGCTACACCTTC. It specifies CASSFTSTAIYYGYTF.

This clonotype was seen more than once but under ten times. The chain links TRBV6-4 to TRBJ1-1, with TRBD1 matching 9 bases. With V trimmed by 6 bases and J by 9 bases, 5 bases remained unmatched. The germline V gene encodes CDR1 MRHNA and CDR2 SNTAGT. The CDR3 consists of 12 residues. CDR3 DNA: TGTGCCAGCAGAACTACAGGGGGCCAAGCTTTCTTT. It yields the protein CASRTTGGQAFF.

The chain has TRBV7-9 and TRBJ1-2; D is possibly TRBD1 (5 bases). Trimming removed 5 bases at V and 7 bases at J, with 23 bases between. This CDR3 spans 16 amino acids. Germline CDR1 is SEHNR and CDR2 is FQNEAQ (reference sequence). CDR3 sequence (DNA): TGTGCCAGCAGCCCACGACGTGCGGGGGATAGTAGTGGCTACACCTTC. This gives the protein CASSPRRAGDSSGYTF.

This sequence joins TRBV5-1 and TRBJ2-5, with 7 bases identical to TRBD1. CDR1 and CDR2 from the germline V gene are SGHRS and YFSETQ. The CDR3 has 13 amino acids. V dropped 7 bases and J dropped 2; count of bases not matched to a gene: 5. The DNA for the CDR3 is TGCGCCAGCGGGGACAGCATACAAGAGACCCAGTACTTC. This sequence encodes CASGDSIQETQYF.

The genes are TRBV3-1 and TRBJ2-4; maybe TRBD1 (7 bases). CDR3 length equals 18 residues. The germline V gene has CDR1 LGHDT and CDR2 YNNKEL (reference sequence). V was cut by 5 bases and J by 3 bases, with 23 bases left in between. CDR3 loop: CASSERDSRGVGKNIQYF. DNA of the CDR3: TGTGCCAGCAGCGAACGGGACTCCAGGGGGGTAGGCAAAAACATTCAGTACTTC.

This clonotype was counted between two and nine times. The V and J genes are TRBV19 and TRBJ2-1; D perhaps matches TRBD2 (6 bases). The length of the CDR3 is 15 residues. With 5 bases removed from V and 7 bases from J, the gap between germline ends came to 18 bases. The V gene's germline CDR1 is LNHDA and CDR2 SQIVND (reference sequence). CDR3 sequence (DNA): TGTGCCAGTAGTGCGCTGGTTAGCGGAGGGAATGAGCAGTTCTTC. As protein: CASSALVSGGNEQFF.

The chain carries TRBV9 and TRBJ2-3; a weak D match, TRBD2 (6 bases). V was clipped by 6 bases and J by 2 bases, with 16 bases between them. This CDR3 comprises 15 residues. The germline V gene has CDR1 SGDLS and CDR2 YYNGEE. In DNA, the CDR3 is TGTGCCAGCACCGACTATAGCGGATTCACAGATACGCAGTATTTT. This codes for CASTDYSGFTDTQYF.

This clonotype was seen a few times. V gene TRBV6-5 combines with J gene TRBJ1-2; TRBD1 matches 9 bases. With 2 bases clipped from V and 7 bases from J, the junction kept 2 bases outside the gene matches. The CDR3 length is 13 residues. Germline CDR1 is MNHEY and CDR2 is SVGAGI. The CDR3 is CASSYGTGTGYTF. In DNA form, the CDR3 reads TGTGCCAGCAGTTACGGGACAGGGACTGGCTACACCTTC.

Notes on this clonotype: This could be a read error, since a much larger clone is one nucleotide away. The rearrangement uses TRBV12-3 or TRBV12-4 and TRBJ1-1, with TRBD1 matching 7 bases. J lost 6 bases, V lost 4 bases, and 5 bases had no gene match. The CDR3 length is 13 residues. The CDR3 nucleotides read TGTGCCAGCAGTTCGACAGGGTACGCTGAAGCTTTCTTT. Translated, it gives CASSSTGYAEAFF.

This chain links TRBV18 with TRBJ2-7; D gene unclear. The CDR3 sequence is 14 residues long. Trimming removed 1 base at V and 2 bases at J, with 9 bases between. Germline lookup yields CDR1 KGHSH and CDR2 LQKENI. CDR3 nucleotides: TGTGCCAGCTCACCACGAGGCAGAACCTACGAGCAGTACTTC. Translated, it gives CASSPRGRTYEQYF.

This clonotype came up a few times. The chain employs TRBV30 and TRBJ2-1; D is unclear. V was cut by 4 bases and J by 0 bases, with 10 bases left in between. This CDR3 comprises 14 residues. Germline CDR1 GTSNPN, CDR2 SVGIG (reference sequence). This chain's CDR3 is CAWTALSSYNEQFF. The CDR3 nucleotides read TGTGCCTGGACAGCCCTCAGCTCCTACAATGAGCAGTTCTTC.

Turning to this clonotype: Sequence at one end of the junction differs from germline and may be a read error. The rearrangement joins TRBV7-7 to TRBJ2-7; D remains ambiguous. Per the germline V gene, CDR1 is SSHAT and CDR2 is FNYEAQ (reference sequence). There are 13 residues in the CDR3. The CDR3 protein is CASSLVEESEQYF. The DNA for the CDR3 is TGTGCTAGCAGCTTAGTAGAAGAGAGCGAGCAGTACTTC.